This passage covers 17 T cell receptor beta chains from one sample sequenced in a study of T cells after posttransplantation cyclophosphamide. Treatment was busulfan-fludarabine conditioning, a marrow graft, and cyclophosphamide on days +3 and +4. Some clones are missing from TCRdb's copy, which holds only in-frame ones; the method was immunoSEQ multiplex PCR. The table shows 10,000 to 13,000 clones, with about nine tenths occurring only once. The input for sequencing was CD4+ T cells sorted from PBMCs, taken after allogeneic stem cell transplant with posttransplant cyclophosphamide. These receptors originate from a male patient aged 30 to 39 who received an allogeneic stem cell transplant from a related donor, was CMV-positive, and had acute GVHD only. The graft donor may have contributed some T cells.

This rearrangement joins TRBV28 to TRBJ1-1; 9 bases match TRBD1. The CDR3 extends over 13 amino acids. V trimming: 4 bases; J trimming: 8 bases; junction bases outside the gene matches: 5. The germline gives CDR1 MDHEN, CDR2 SYDVKM. The CDR3 spells CASSSGQGLEAFF. The CDR3 DNA is TGTGCCAGCAGTTCGGGACAGGGATTAGAAGCTTTCTTT.

This clone was recorded only once. V gene TRBV4-2 combines with J gene TRBJ1-2, with D hard to call. V was pared by 1 base and J by 1 base, with 10 bases between. This CDR3 contains 15 residues. Germline loops: CDR1 LGHNA, CDR2 YNFKEQ. CDR3: CASSQVLQVNYGYTF. CDR3 DNA sequence: TGTGCCAGCAGCCAAGTTTTGCAGGTTAACTATGGCTACACCTTC.

This chain connects TRBV15 to TRBJ2-5; the match to TRBD2 covers 11 bases. The V gene end was trimmed by 0 bases and the J gene end by 2 bases; junction bases not matched to a gene: 2. The CDR3 covers 16 residues. Germline CDR1 reads LNHNV; CDR2 reads YYDKDF (reference sequence). The CDR3 spells CATSREASGGQETQYF. CDR3 DNA: TGTGCCACCAGCAGAGAGGCTAGCGGGGGGCAAGAGACCCAGTACTTC.

The chain uses TRBV30 and TRBJ1-1; D is unresolved. Trimming removed 1 base from V and 3 bases from J, with 12 bases in between. The germline CDR1 and CDR2 sequences are GTSNPN and SVGIG (reference sequence). The CDR3 contains 14 residues. In DNA form, the CDR3 reads TGTGCCTGGAGTGCCCTGTGGGGAGACACTGAAGCTTTCTTT. Translating gives CAWSALWGDTEAFF.

The chain carries TRBV4-1 and TRBJ2-2, with D uncertain. Germline CDR1 reads MGHRA; CDR2 reads YSYEKL. With 3 bases removed from V and 1 base from J, the gap between germline ends came to 15 bases. CDR3 length equals 17 residues. The CDR3 sequence is CASSQPRVLRNTGELFF. Written as DNA, the CDR3 is TGCGCCAGCAGCCAGCCCCGAGTGCTGAGGAACACCGGGGAGCTGTTTTTT.

This chain uses TRBV7-3 with TRBJ2-3; 7 nucleotides match TRBD2. Trimming at V came to 4 bases and at J to 2 bases, leaving 6 bases not matched to a gene. The CDR3 has 15 residues. CDR1 and CDR2 from the germline V gene are SGHTA and FQGTGA. CDR3: CASSSWGGTTDTQYF. CDR3 bases: TGTGCCAGCAGCTCGTGGGGGGGGACCACAGATACGCAGTATTTT.

The rearrangement links TRBV28 to TRBJ2-6; TRBD1 aligns across 7 bases. The CDR3 contains 18 residues. From germline, CDR1 is MDHEN and CDR2 SYDVKM. The junction had 11 bases not matched to a gene; V was cut back by 5 bases and J by 1 base. The CDR3 bases are TGTGCCAGCAGTCCCCCGGGACAGCCGCGATCTGGGGCCAACGTCCTGACTTTC. Translated: CASSPPGQPRSGANVLTF.

The rearrangement links TRBV11-3 to TRBJ2-3, with a tentative D call TRBD1 (6 bases). Trimming stripped 1 base from V and 10 bases from J, with 12 bases between. The length of the CDR3 is 13 residues. Germline CDR1 SGHNT, CDR2 YENEEA. CDR3 sequence: CASSLVQGSAQYF. The CDR3 DNA is TGTGCCAGCAGCTTAGTTCAGGGGAGCGCGCAGTATTTT.

V gene TRBV10-3 combines with J gene TRBJ1-1, with 11 bases aligning to TRBD1. V lost 6 bases to trimming and J lost 11 bases; unmatched junction nucleotides: 5. Germline CDR1 reads ENHRY; CDR2 reads SYGVKD. This CDR3 has 12 residues. In DNA, the CDR3 is TGTGCCATCAGCGGGACAGGGGGTGAGGCTTTCTTT. This sequence encodes CAISGTGGEAFF.

This sequence joins TRBV4-1 and TRBJ2-5; 13 bases agree with TRBD2. The CDR3 is made up of 15 amino acids. Germline V gene sequence: CDR1 MGHRA, CDR2 YSYEKL. V was pared by 5 bases and J by 7 bases, with 7 bases of the junction left unmatched. CDR3 amino acids: CASSGGTSGVGTQYF. The CDR3 nucleotides read TGCGCCAGCAGCGGAGGGACTAGCGGGGTGGGGACCCAGTACTTC.

This clone has just one count. This sequence joins TRBV15 and TRBJ2-1; tentatively, D is TRBD2 (6 bases). Germline CDR1 and CDR2: LNHNV and YYDKDF (reference sequence). The V and J ends lost 0 bases and 10 bases respectively, with 16 bases between them. This CDR3 spans 15 amino acids. CDR3 sequence: CATSRDKLAAEEQFF. CDR3 bases: TGTGCCACCAGCAGAGATAAGTTAGCGGCTGAGGAGCAGTTCTTC.

V gene TRBV4-1 combines with J gene TRBJ2-7; maybe TRBD2 (5 bases). Germline lookup yields CDR1 MGHRA and CDR2 YSYEKL. Between the trimmed V and J ends, which lost 4 bases and 4 bases, there was a span of 17 bases. The CDR3 has 15 amino acids. The DNA of the CDR3 is TGCGCCAGCAGCCGGGAGAAGGAATTCCCATACGAGCAGTACTTC. This translates into CASSREKEFPYEQYF.

This clone was recorded once. The chain couples TRBV4-2 to TRBJ2-3; D might be TRBD2 (5 bases). This CDR3 spans 14 amino acids. Per germline, CDR1 LGHNA and CDR2 YNFKEQ. Trimming took 1 base from V and 2 from J, leaving 7 bases between them. In DNA, the CDR3 is TGTGCCAGCAGCCAAGCGGGGTTCACAGATACGCAGTATTTT. This codes for CASSQAGFTDTQYF.

V gene TRBV5-1 combines with J gene TRBJ1-4; D possibly corresponds to TRBD1 (5 bases). This CDR3 has 15 residues. The V end lost 0 bases, the J end lost 0 bases, and 6 bases lay between the germline ends. Germline CDR1 SGHRS, CDR2 YFSETQ. CDR3 loop: CASSLGGATNEKLFF. The CDR3 region has the DNA TGCGCCAGCAGCTTGGGGGGCGCAACTAATGAAAAACTGTTTTTT.

This clone was seen only once. The rearrangement joins TRBV10-3 to TRBJ1-1; D possibly corresponds to TRBD1 (6 bases). Germline V gives CDR1 ENHRY, CDR2 SYGVKD. V lost 10 bases, J lost 4 bases, and 19 bases lay in between. This CDR3 region has 14 residues. The CDR3 nucleotides are TGTGCCAGCACCGGGGGCCGGGGGGTCACTGAAGCTTTCTTT. It translates to CASTGGRGVTEAFF.

This sequence joins TRBV27 and TRBJ1-1; unclear D gene. The CDR3 is 13 amino acids. Between the trimmed V and J ends, which lost 8 bases and 3 bases, there was a span of 13 bases. Germline assignment: CDR1 MNHEY and CDR2 SMNVEV (reference sequence). The CDR3 spells CASCGQPYTEAFF. DNA for the CDR3: TGTGCCAGCTGCGGGCAGCCCTACACTGAAGCTTTCTTT.

The chain couples TRBV10-3 to TRBJ2-5, with TRBD1 matching over 9 bases. The germline gives CDR1 ENHRY, CDR2 SYGVKD. V gave up 8 bases and J gave up 1 base; unmatched junction bases: 2. The CDR3 extends over 13 amino acids. The CDR3 region has the DNA TGTGCCATCCGGGGACAGGGCCAAGAGACCCAGTACTTC. It codes for CAIRGQGQETQYF.